These 19 T cell receptor beta chains were all obtained from the same sample, sequenced in a study of shared clonotypes between healthy human individuals. The protocol was immunoSEQ multiplex PCR, while the TCRdb copy is restricted to in-frame clones and leaves out a portion. The sample includes some 2,000,000 clones, just under 95% seen only once; the top ten take 1.1%. Positively selected for CCR7, the CD45RO-negative cells used as naive CD8 cells excluded terminally differentiated effector memory CD45RA+ cells. The sequenced sample was naive CD8+ T cells sorted from blood. The origin of the receptors is a man aged 18 to 30 in good health.

About this clone: The sample contains more than one DNA sequence encoding this CDR3. The chain combines TRBV9 with TRBJ2-1; the D is unclear. The CDR3 has 13 amino acids. Trimming took off 3 bases at V and 0 bases at J, with 4 bases between the two ends. Germline V gene sequence: CDR1 SGDLS, CDR2 YYNGEE. The CDR3 DNA is TGTGCCAGCAGCGGCGGCTCCTACAATGAGCAGTTCTTC. This translates into CASSGGSYNEQFF. The full variable domain, its missing parts supplied by reference TRBV9 and TRBJ2-1, is DSGVTQTPKHLITATGQRVTLRCSPRSGDLSVYWYQQSLDQGLQFLIQYYNGEERAKGNILERFSAQQFPDLHSELNLSSLELGDSALYFCASSGGSYNEQFFGPGTRLTVL.

The chain employs TRBV5-1 and TRBJ2-7, with 7 bases matching TRBD1. Germline CDR1 is SGHRS and CDR2 is YFSETQ. CDR3 length: 14 residues. V was pared by 4 bases and J by 2 bases, with 6 bases of the junction left unmatched. For the CDR3, the DNA is TGCGCCAGCAGCCAGACAGGGCTGACCTACGAGCAGTACTTC. Amino acid sequence: CASSQTGLTYEQYF.

The rearrangement joins TRBV7-9 to TRBJ2-5; 7 positions agree with TRBD1. The CDR3 has 13 amino acids. V trimming: 4 bases; J trimming: 9 bases; junction bases outside the gene matches: 8. CDR1 SEHNR and CDR2 FQNEAQ come from the germline V gene (reference sequence). The CDR3 coding sequence is TGTGCCAGCAGCTCTACAGGGGCCCGGGCCCAGTACTTC. Translation gives CASSSTGARAQYF.

The J gene is TRBJ2-2, the V gene TRBV13; the D gene could be TRBD1 or TRBD2 (5 bases each). CDR3 size: 16 residues. Trimming took 2 bases from V and 8 from J, leaving 18 bases between them. Germline CDR1 is PRHDT and CDR2 is FYEKMQ (reference sequence). Written as DNA, the CDR3 is TGTGCCAGCAGCTTACGGGCAGGGACCCTTAGGGGGGAGCTGTTTTTT. Protein product: CASSLRAGTLRGELFF.

In its sample, this clone was seen a few times. V gene TRBV28 combines with J gene TRBJ2-3; 12 bases map to TRBD2. The CDR3 covers 16 residues. The germline gives CDR1 MDHEN, CDR2 SYDVKM. The V gene end was trimmed by 2 bases and the J gene end by 4 bases; junction bases not matched to a gene: 4. Here the CDR3 reads CASSLGASGGADTQYF. DNA for the CDR3: TGTGCCAGCAGTTTAGGGGCTAGCGGGGGGGCAGATACGCAGTATTTT.

About this clone itself: A junction boundary mismatches the germline segment, possibly from a read error. This sequence joins TRBV5-1 and TRBJ2-7; no clear D gene. The CDR3 consists of 15 residues. Germline V gene sequence: CDR1 SGHRS, CDR2 YFSETQ. The CDR3, as DNA: TGCGCCAGCAGCTTGTTTGGGCTGCCCTCCCACGAGCAGTACTTC. Amino acids: CASSLFGLPSHEQYF.

The genes are TRBV7-2 and TRBJ2-4; D gene unclear. Germline CDR1 is SGHTA and CDR2 is FQGNSA. The V and J ends lost 3 bases and 15 bases respectively, with 12 bases between them. The CDR3 spans 11 residues. The CDR3: CASSLAEKRYF. As DNA, the CDR3 is TGTGCCAGCAGCTTGGCCGAAAAACGGTACTTC.

The chain is built from TRBV7-2 and TRBJ2-7, with D perhaps matching TRBD2 (6 bases). This CDR3 is 15 amino acids long. Trimming took 5 bases from V and 3 from J, leaving 17 bases between them. CDR1 is SGHTA and CDR2 is FQGNSA in the germline V gene. The CDR3 nucleotides are TGTGCCAGCAGCGCTACTACGGGTAGCGGCTACGAGCAGTACTTC. It translates to CASSATTGSGYEQYF. The entire variable domain, with the rest obtained from reference TRBV7-2 and TRBJ2-7, is as follows: GAGVSQSPSNKVTEKGKDVELRCDPISGHTALYWYRQSLGQGLEFLIYFQGNSAPDKSGLPSDRFSAERTGGSVSTLTIQRTQQEDSAVYLCASSATTGSGYEQYFGPGTRLTVT.

V is TRBV21-1 and J is TRBJ2-7; the table assigns TRBD1, which was not confirmed against the DNA. TRBV21-1 is a listed pseudogene. The CDR3 covers 15 residues. The CDR3 reads CASSKRGFLAYEQYF. The CDR3 DNA reads as TGTGCCAGCAGCAAAAGGGGCTTCTTGGCCTACGAGCAGTACTTC.

The chain carries TRBV10-3 and TRBJ2-1, with TRBD2 matching 13 bases. Germline assignment: CDR1 ENHRY and CDR2 SYGVKD. With 6 bases clipped from V and 6 bases from J, the junction kept 14 bases outside the gene matches. The CDR3 is 18 residues long. CDR3 loop: CAIRDINGTSGMVNEQFF. The CDR3 bases are TGTGCCATCAGGGACATAAACGGGACTAGCGGGATGGTCAATGAGCAGTTCTTC.

This rearrangement joins TRBV4-1 to TRBJ1-3, with D maybe TRBD1 (5 bases). This CDR3 is 17 amino acids long. Germline CDR1 is MGHRA and CDR2 is YSYEKL. The germline V and J ends were trimmed by 7 bases and 0 bases, with 19 bases remaining between them. The DNA of the CDR3 is TGCGCCAGCACAGGGATAACTGCGGCCCTCTCTGGAAACACCATATATTTT. Amino acids: CASTGITAALSGNTIYF.

The CDR3 spells CAISESQGGSSYEQYF. The CDR3 DNA reads TGTGCCATCAGTGAGTCGCAGGGGGGATCCTCCTACGAGCAGTACTTC. This chain uses TRBV10-3 with TRBJ2-7, with D perhaps matching TRBD1 (7 bases). Trimming pared 0 bases from V and 0 bases from J, leaving 12 bases between. This CDR3 comprises 16 residues. Germline V gives CDR1 ENHRY, CDR2 SYGVKD.

This chain uses TRBV7-2 with TRBJ1-1; 9 bases are shared with TRBD1. V dropped 4 bases and J dropped 5; count of bases not matched to a gene: 2. The CDR3 spans 13 residues. Germline V gives CDR1 SGHTA, CDR2 FQGNSA. The CDR3 reads CASSWDRETEAFF. The CDR3 DNA follows: TGTGCCAGCAGCTGGGACAGGGAGACTGAAGCTTTCTTT.

The J gene is TRBJ2-7, the V gene TRBV7-8; 8 bases agree with TRBD2. The CDR3 has 18 residues. V lost 5 bases, J lost 5 bases, and 20 bases stayed unmatched. Germline V gene data show CDR1 as SGHVS and CDR2 as FQNEAQ. The CDR3 is CASSPDLIGAGGYHEQYF. Written as DNA, the CDR3 is TGTGCCAGCAGCCCAGACCTCATCGGGGCGGGAGGATACCACGAGCAGTACTTC.

The rearrangement joins TRBV10-1 to TRBJ2-1; D is tentatively TRBD1 or TRBD2 (6 bases each). CDR3 size: 16 residues. Trimming shortened V by 3 bases and J by 0 bases, and 12 bases separated the two germline ends. Germline CDR1 is WNHNN and CDR2 is SYGVQD (reference sequence). The CDR3: CASSDGKGGSYNEQFF. The CDR3, as DNA: TGCGCCAGCAGTGACGGCAAGGGGGGCTCCTACAATGAGCAGTTCTTC.

A word on this clone: The same CDR3 also results from other DNA sequences found in this sample. The chain recombines TRBV6-5 with TRBJ1-1; D gene unclear. Between the trimmed V and J ends, which lost 0 bases and 2 bases, there was a span of 4 bases. CDR1 and CDR2 from the germline V gene are MNHEY and SVGAGI. The CDR3 consists of 13 residues. CDR3 amino acids: CASSYSTNTEAFF. The CDR3, as DNA: TGTGCCAGCAGTTACTCGACCAACACTGAAGCTTTCTTT.

V usage is TRBV13 and J usage is TRBJ2-5, with a tentative D call TRBD2 (6 bases). Trimming removed 4 bases from V and 2 bases from J, with 8 bases in between. CDR3 size: 13 residues. CDR1 and CDR2 (germline): PRHDT, FYEKMQ (reference sequence). This chain's CDR3 is CASSSDYQETQYF. In nucleotides, the CDR3 is TGTGCCAGCAGCTCGGACTATCAAGAGACCCAGTACTTC.

The J gene is TRBJ2-7, the V gene TRBV5-6, with D hard to call. Germline V gene sequence: CDR1 SGHDT, CDR2 YYEEEE. V was pared by 5 bases and J by 2 bases, with 14 bases between. This CDR3 has 14 amino acids. CDR3 coding DNA: TGTGCCAGCAGTTCCGAGGCCATTACCTACGAGCAGTACTTC. It is translated as CASSSEAITYEQYF.

The genes are TRBV28 and TRBJ2-7; D unresolved. From germline, CDR1 is MDHEN and CDR2 SYDVKM. CDR3 length equals 14 residues. With 10 bases removed from V and 10 bases from J, the gap between germline ends came to 26 bases. This chain's CDR3 is CATSLTRATAAQYF. The CDR3 DNA reads TGTGCCACCTCACTAACGAGAGCCACTGCCGCCCAGTACTTC. Drawing the rest from reference TRBV28 and TRBJ2-7, the complete variable domain is DVKVTQSSRYLVKRTGEKVFLECVQDMDHENMFWYRQDPGLGLRLIYFSYDVKMKEKGDIPEGYSVSREKKERFSLILESASTNQTSMYLCATSLTRATAAQYFGPGTRLTVT.